One sample yielded the 29 T cell receptor beta chains listed below, sequenced in a study of T cells in Graves' hyperthyroidism and ophthalmopathy. RNA transcripts were the template for amplifying TCR beta CDR3 regions. First-round RT-PCR targeting the TCR CDR3 was performed with the HTBI primer set. Each CDR3 protein is one row after TCRdb ran MiXCR on the multiplex PCR reads. This table holds about 300,000 distinct CDR3 sequences, less than 20% found once. The sequencing input was blood. Receptors originate from a man in his forties or fifties with Graves' ophthalmopathy.

At least ten counts were recorded for this clonotype. The chain couples TRBV20-1 to TRBJ2-7, with D unclear. Germline V lookup: CDR1 DFQATT, CDR2 SNEGSKA (reference sequence). Deletions cut 3 bases from V and 9 bases from J, with 12 bases between. This CDR3 spans 11 amino acids. The CDR3 is CSASETYGQYF. The CDR3 nucleotides are TGCAGTGCTAGTGAGACCTATGGGCAGTACTTC.

V and J are TRBV19 and TRBJ2-1; D call uncertain. V lost 3 bases, J lost 10 bases, and 16 bases lay in between. The CDR3 sequence is 14 residues long. Germline loops: CDR1 LNHDA, CDR2 SQIVND (reference sequence). The CDR3 DNA reads as TGTGCCAGTAGTATTGCTCATTTAAAGGGCGAGCAGTTCTTC. Its protein product is CASSIAHLKGEQFF.

The CDR3 bases are TGCGCCAGCAGCTCACTTCAGACTAGCGGTTACAATGAGCAGTTCTTC. It is translated as CASSSLQTSGYNEQFF. The V call is TRBV5-1, the J call TRBJ2-1; 9 nucleotides align to TRBD2. The CDR3 length is 16 residues. J gave up 4 bases and V 3 bases, and 8 bases lay outside the gene matches. CDR1 is SGHRS and CDR2 is YFSETQ in the germline V gene.

The chain joins TRBV10-3 to TRBJ1-6, with unresolved D. Germline CDR1 reads ENHRY; CDR2 reads SYGVKD. Between the trimmed V and J ends, which lost 0 bases and 10 bases, there was a span of 10 bases. CDR3 length equals 14 residues. This chain's CDR3 is CAISESTGGSPLHF. The CDR3 region has the DNA TGTGCCATCAGTGAGTCGACGGGTGGCTCACCCCTCCACTTT.

Comment on this clonotype: A read error may explain this, as a much larger clone is one base away. The rearrangement links TRBV30 to TRBJ2-5, with TRBD2 matching 8 bases. Trimming at V came to 3 bases and at J to 6 bases, leaving 9 bases not matched to a gene. The CDR3 loop spans 14 amino acids. Per the germline V gene, CDR1 is GTSNPN and CDR2 is SVGIG (reference sequence). CDR3 in amino acids: CAWSVRGGFQTQYF. Here the CDR3 DNA reads TGTGCCTGGAGCGTACGGGGGGGTTTCCAGACCCAGTACTTC. Together with reference TRBV30 and TRBJ2-5, the CDR3 gives the full variable domain: SQTIHQWPATLVQPVGSPLSLECTVEGTSNPNLYWYRQAAGRGLQLLFYSVGIGQISSEVPQNLSASRPQDRQFILSSKKLLLSDSGFYLCAWSVRGGFQTQYFGPGTRLLVL.

This clonotype turned up a few times. The rearrangement uses TRBV10-2 and TRBJ2-5, with TRBD1 matching over 7 bases. The CDR3 totals 14 residues. V lost 5 bases and J lost 6; bases outside the gene matches: 9. CDR1 is WSHSY and CDR2 is SAAADI in the germline V gene. CDR3 amino acids: CASSFGTDGKTQYF. The CDR3 nucleotides are TGCGCCAGCAGTTTCGGGACAGATGGGAAGACCCAGTACTTC.

This clonotype was recorded many times. This chain connects TRBV11-2 to TRBJ2-7, with 7 bases aligning to TRBD1. J was trimmed by 2 bases and V by 5 bases; bases with no gene match: 6. This CDR3 has 14 amino acids. Germline V CDR1 and CDR2: SGHAT, FQNNGV. This CDR3 is CASSLNGQAYEQYF. CDR3 nucleotide sequence: TGTGCCAGCAGCCTCAACGGACAGGCCTACGAGCAGTACTTC.

This clonotype has only a few counts. The chain has TRBV5-1 and TRBJ2-3, with 12 bases identical to TRBD2. The CDR3 sequence is 16 residues long. J was trimmed by 2 bases and V by 4 bases; bases with no gene match: 5. Germline values: CDR1 SGHRS, CDR2 YFSETQ. This CDR3 reads CASSTGLAGYTDTQYF. The CDR3 DNA reads TGCGCCAGCAGCACCGGACTAGCGGGGTACACAGATACGCAGTATTTT.

The V gene is TRBV14, the J gene TRBJ2-5; D remains ambiguous. The CDR3 sequence is 14 residues long. Germline assignment: CDR1 SGHDN and CDR2 FVKESK. V was cut by 4 bases and J by 1 base, with 10 bases left in between. CDR3 bases: TGTGCCAGCAGCCGCGCAGACTTCCAAGAGACCCAGTACTTC. Translation gives CASSRADFQETQYF. Full variable domain (missing parts from reference TRBV14 and TRBJ2-5): EAGVTQFPSHSVIEKGQTVTLRCDPISGHDNLYWYRRVMGKEIKFLLHFVKESKQDESGMPNNRFLAERTGGTYSTLKVQPAELEDSGVYFCASSRADFQETQYFGPGTRLLVL.

This clonotype was seen repeatedly, ten times or more. The J gene is TRBJ2-7, the V gene TRBV20-1; D might be TRBD2 (5 bases). CDR1 is DFQATT and CDR2 is SNEGSKA in the germline V gene (reference sequence). This CDR3 is 15 amino acids long. Trimming stripped 3 bases from V and 3 bases from J, with 18 bases between. DNA for the CDR3: TGCAGTGCTAGTAAGGGAGACTACGACTACTACGAGCAGTACTTC. Translation: CSASKGDYDYYEQYF.

V gene TRBV7-3 combines with J gene TRBJ2-1; TRBD2 matches 12 bases. V trimming: 5 bases; J trimming: 6 bases; junction bases outside the gene matches: 8. The CDR3 length is 16 residues. From germline, CDR1 is SGHTA and CDR2 FQGTGA. The CDR3 reads CASSPSGLAGSNEQFF. CDR3 nucleotides: TGTGCCAGCAGCCCCTCGGGACTAGCGGGCAGCAATGAGCAGTTCTTC.

The CDR3 region has the DNA TGCAGTGCGACCGGGACTAGCGGGATCTACGAGCAGTACTTC. This encodes CSATGTSGIYEQYF. The J gene is TRBJ2-7, the V gene TRBV20-1; 13 bases align to TRBD2. There are 14 residues in the CDR3. J lost 3 bases, V lost 6 bases, and 5 bases had no gene match. Germline V gene lookup returns CDR1 DFQATT and CDR2 SNEGSKA (reference sequence).

The rearrangement uses TRBV5-6 and TRBJ2-6, with TRBD1 matching over 8 bases. V gave up 0 bases and J gave up 0 bases; unmatched junction bases: 5. The CDR3 is made up of 18 amino acids. Germline V gene sequence: CDR1 SGHDT, CDR2 YYEEEE. DNA of the CDR3: TGTGCCAGCAGCTTGGTGGACAGGGCCAGCTCTGGGGCCAACGTCCTGACTTTC. Protein: CASSLVDRASSGANVLTF.

This chain connects TRBV20-1 to TRBJ2-2; either TRBD1 or TRBD2 may supply D (6 bases each). In germline, CDR1 is DFQATT, CDR2 SNEGSKA (reference sequence). V lost 6 bases and J 5 bases, leaving 25 bases between the germline ends. The CDR3 sequence is 17 residues long. This CDR3 is CSAQDPGAPPRTGELFF. CDR3 DNA sequence: TGCAGTGCCCAAGACCCGGGGGCCCCTCCTAGGACCGGGGAGCTGTTTTTT.

Many counts were recorded for this clonotype. The CDR3 is CASSLLWDTDTQYF. CDR3 sequence (DNA): TGTGCCAGCAGCTTACTTTGGGACACAGATACGCAGTATTTT. This rearrangement joins TRBV11-1 to TRBJ2-3; D unresolved. The V end was cut by 2 bases, the J end by 2 bases, with 8 bases between. CDR1 and CDR2 from the germline V gene are SGHAT and FQDESV (reference sequence). The CDR3 extends over 14 amino acids.

This rearrangement joins TRBV6-2 or TRBV6-3 to TRBJ2-3; tentatively, D is TRBD1 (6 bases). The CDR3 covers 14 residues. V was clipped by 2 bases and J by 3 bases, with 9 bases between them. Germline CDR1 reads MNHEY; CDR2 reads SVGEGT. CDR3 in amino acids: CASSYQGLTDTQYF. CDR3 nucleotide sequence: TGTGCCAGCAGTTACCAGGGGCTAACAGATACGCAGTATTTT.

As DNA, the CDR3 is TGCAGCGTTGACGACAGCAGTGAAGCTTTCTTT. Residues: CSVDDSSEAFF. This chain uses TRBV29-1 with TRBJ1-1; weak D call: TRBD1 (5 bases). Trimming stripped 3 bases from V and 7 bases from J, with 9 bases between. The length of the CDR3 is 11 residues. The germline V gene has CDR1 SQVTM and CDR2 ANQGSEA.

This clonotype was found many times. In nucleotides, the CDR3 is TGTGCCAGCAGCTTAGGCAGAATCGAGCAGTACTTC. It is translated as CASSLGRIEQYF. The chain uses TRBV11-2 and TRBJ2-7; unclear D gene. The germline V and J ends were trimmed by 1 base and 6 bases, with 7 bases remaining between them. CDR3 length: 12 amino acids. Germline-derived CDR1 and CDR2 are SGHAT and FQNNGV.

This clonotype was detected only a few times. The rearrangement uses TRBV6-1 and TRBJ2-5, with 11 bases matching TRBD2. In germline, CDR1 is MNHNS, CDR2 SASEGT. J gave up 3 bases and V 5 bases, and 2 bases lay outside the gene matches. The CDR3 is 14 amino acids. CDR3 nucleotides: TGTGCCAGCAGTTTGACTAGCGGGGAAGAGACCCAGTACTTC. It is translated as CASSLTSGEETQYF.

This clonotype was counted between two and nine times. The chain combines TRBV5-1 with TRBJ2-7; unclear D gene. The V gene's germline CDR1 is SGHRS and CDR2 YFSETQ. CDR3 length: 12 amino acids. Trimming took 5 bases from V and 4 from J, leaving 10 bases between them. CDR3 nucleotide sequence: TGCGCCAGCAGACTGACAAGTTACGAGCAGTACTTC. It yields the protein CASRLTSYEQYF.

V usage is TRBV7-9 and J usage is TRBJ1-5; no firm D call. Trimming took 5 bases from V and 5 from J, leaving 10 bases between them. Germline CDR1 and CDR2: SEHNR and FQNEAQ (reference sequence). The CDR3 runs 13 residues. CDR3 amino acids: CASSPERDQPQHF. Here the CDR3 DNA reads TGTGCCAGCAGCCCTGAGCGGGATCAGCCCCAGCATTTT.

Many counts were recorded for this clonotype. The V and J genes are TRBV11-2 and TRBJ2-7; D gene unclear. The ends were cut back, 2 bases at V and 3 bases at J, with 8 bases in the middle. CDR3 length: 13 amino acids. Germline V gene sequence: CDR1 SGHAT, CDR2 FQNNGV. DNA for the CDR3: TGTGCCAGCAGCTTAAGCGTCCTCTACGAGCAGTACTTC. This gives the protein CASSLSVLYEQYF.

The V and J genes are TRBV7-2 and TRBJ2-7, with D unclear. Germline CDR1 and CDR2: SGHTA and FQGNSA. The CDR3 sequence is 16 residues long. V shed 0 bases and J shed 2 bases, with 14 bases lying between them. Written as DNA, the CDR3 is TGTGCCAGCAGCTTAGCGAGCGCCGACCCCACCTACGAGCAGTACTTC. Translated, it gives CASSLASADPTYEQYF.

This rearrangement joins TRBV7-2 to TRBJ2-2, with TRBD2 matching 9 bases. V gave up 5 bases and J gave up 5 bases; unmatched junction bases: 9. There are 16 residues in the CDR3. The germline gives CDR1 SGHTA, CDR2 FQGNSA. DNA of the CDR3: TGTGCCAGCAGCACCCAGCTAGCGGGATTTACCGGGGAGCTGTTTTTT. Its translation is CASSTQLAGFTGELFF.

This clonotype was found many times. V and J are TRBV6-1 and TRBJ2-5, with D possibly being TRBD2 (5 bases). V was cut by 5 bases and J by 6 bases, with 22 bases left in between. This CDR3 region has 16 residues. The germline V gene encodes CDR1 MNHNS and CDR2 SASEGT. In nucleotides, the CDR3 is TGTGCCAGCAGTTCTCCCGAAGTGTTGAGAGGGAAGACCCAGTACTTC. It codes for CASSSPEVLRGKTQYF.

Ten or more counts support this clonotype. The CDR3 DNA sequence: TGTGCCAGCAGCCCCTCTGGCGGGGGGAACACTGAAGCTTTCTTT. Residues: CASSPSGGGNTEAFF. The J gene is TRBJ1-1, the V gene TRBV7-3; maybe TRBD1 (5 bases). The length of the CDR3 is 15 residues. Germline loops: CDR1 SGHTA, CDR2 FQGTGA. The ends were cut back, 5 bases at V and 1 base at J, with 14 bases in the middle. The whole variable domain, remainder taken from reference TRBV7-3 and TRBJ1-1, is GAGVSQTPSNKVTEKGKYVELRCDPISGHTALYWYRQSLGQGPEFLIYFQGTGAADDSGLPNDRFFAVRPEGSVSTLKIQRTERGDSAVYLCASSPSGGGNTEAFFGQGTRLTVV.

This clonotype was seen only a few times. The junction departs from germline at one end; a sequencing error may be responsible. The rearrangement links TRBV7-2 to TRBJ2-5, with 8 bases identical to TRBD2. The germline V gene has CDR1 SGHTA and CDR2 FQGNSA. The CDR3 totals 17 residues. The CDR3 sequence: CASSLVRLGLVGETHYF. The CDR3 region has the DNA TGTGCCAGCAGCTTAGTTAGACTGGGACTAGTCGGAGAGACCCACTACTTC.

The V call is TRBV11-2, the J call TRBJ2-4, with a weak D call TRBD1 (6 bases). CDR1 SGHAT and CDR2 FQNNGV come from the germline V gene. This CDR3 is built from 15 residues. V was cut by 5 bases and J by 0 bases, with 11 bases left in between. CDR3 DNA: TGTGCCAGCAGCCACCCAGGGGAAGCCAAAAACATTCAGTACTTC. Its translation is CASSHPGEAKNIQYF.

This clonotype was found many times. The chain uses TRBV2 and TRBJ2-2, with 7 bases identical to TRBD1. This CDR3 comprises 16 residues. Germline assignment: CDR1 SNHLY and CDR2 FYNNEI. V lost 6 bases and J lost 0; bases outside the gene matches: 7. CDR3 in DNA: TGTGCCAGCAGCGCTCCCGGGACAGCGAACACCGGGGAGCTGTTTTTT. It yields the protein CASSAPGTANTGELFF.